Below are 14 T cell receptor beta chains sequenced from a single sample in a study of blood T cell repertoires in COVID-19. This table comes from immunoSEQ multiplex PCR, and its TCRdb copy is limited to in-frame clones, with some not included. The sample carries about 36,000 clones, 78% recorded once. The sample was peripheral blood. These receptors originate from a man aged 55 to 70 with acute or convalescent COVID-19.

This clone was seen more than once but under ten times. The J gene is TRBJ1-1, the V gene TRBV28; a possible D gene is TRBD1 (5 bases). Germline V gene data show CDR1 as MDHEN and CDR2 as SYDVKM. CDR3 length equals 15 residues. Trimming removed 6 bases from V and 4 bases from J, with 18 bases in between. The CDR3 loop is CASSTKGRLSTEAFF. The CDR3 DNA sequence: TGTGCCAGCAGCACAAAGGGGCGGTTGAGCACTGAAGCTTTCTTT.

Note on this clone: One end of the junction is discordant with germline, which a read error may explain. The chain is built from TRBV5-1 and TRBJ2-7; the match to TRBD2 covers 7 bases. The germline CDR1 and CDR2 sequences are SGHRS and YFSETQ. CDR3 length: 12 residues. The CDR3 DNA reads TGCGCCAGCAGCTTGGAGTACGGGACTAAGGCCTTC. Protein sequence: CASSLEYGTKAF.

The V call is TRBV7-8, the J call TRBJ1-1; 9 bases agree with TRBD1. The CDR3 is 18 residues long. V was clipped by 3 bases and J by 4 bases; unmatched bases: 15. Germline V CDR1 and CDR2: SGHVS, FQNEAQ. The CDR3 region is CASSFRTGETPGTTEAFF. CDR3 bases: TGTGCCAGCAGCTTCCGGACAGGGGAAACGCCTGGAACCACTGAAGCTTTCTTT.

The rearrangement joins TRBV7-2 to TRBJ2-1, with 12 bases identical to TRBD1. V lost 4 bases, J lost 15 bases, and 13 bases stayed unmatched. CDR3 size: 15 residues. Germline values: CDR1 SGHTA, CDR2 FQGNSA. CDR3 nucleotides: TGTGCCAGCAGCTCTAGCTCCGGGACAGGGGGCCGGAGGTTCTTC. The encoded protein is CASSSSSGTGGRRFF. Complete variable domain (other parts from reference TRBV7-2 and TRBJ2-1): GAGVSQSPSNKVTEKGKDVELRCDPISGHTALYWYRQSLGQGLEFLIYFQGNSAPDKSGLPSDRFSAERTGGSVSTLTIQRTQQEDSAVYLCASSSSSGTGGRRFFGPGTRLTVL.

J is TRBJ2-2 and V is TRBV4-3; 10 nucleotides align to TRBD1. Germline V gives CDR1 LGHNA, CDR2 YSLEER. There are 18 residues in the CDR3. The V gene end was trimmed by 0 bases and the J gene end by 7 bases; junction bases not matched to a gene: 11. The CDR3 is CASSQEPGRQGAFGELFF. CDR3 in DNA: TGCGCCAGCAGCCAAGAGCCGGGTAGACAGGGGGCTTTCGGGGAGCTGTTTTTT.

The chain's CDR3 is CASSKWDGTGGFGTEAFF. The CDR3 DNA reads TGTGCCAGCAGCAAATGGGACGGGACAGGGGGTTTTGGCACTGAAGCTTTCTTT. This chain joins TRBV21-1 and TRBJ1-1; the table's D call, TRBD1, has no DNA check behind it. TRBV21-1 constitutes a pseudogene. CDR3 length: 18 amino acids.

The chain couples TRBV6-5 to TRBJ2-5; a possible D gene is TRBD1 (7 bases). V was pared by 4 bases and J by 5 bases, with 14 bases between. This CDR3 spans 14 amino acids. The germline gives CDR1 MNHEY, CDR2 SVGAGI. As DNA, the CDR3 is TGTGCCAGCAGTTCGACAGGGAGGCTGGAGACCCAGTACTTC. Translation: CASSSTGRLETQYF.

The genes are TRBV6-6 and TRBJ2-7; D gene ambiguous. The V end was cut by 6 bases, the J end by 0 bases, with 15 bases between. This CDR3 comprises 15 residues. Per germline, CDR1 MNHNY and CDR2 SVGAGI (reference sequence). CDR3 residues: CASSPQAVLSYEQYF. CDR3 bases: TGTGCCAGCAGCCCCCAGGCAGTCCTCTCCTACGAGCAGTACTTC.

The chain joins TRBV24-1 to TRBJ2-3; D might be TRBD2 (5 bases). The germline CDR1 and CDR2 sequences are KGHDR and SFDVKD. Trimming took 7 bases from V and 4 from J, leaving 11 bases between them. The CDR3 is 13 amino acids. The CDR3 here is CATSPQRADTQYF. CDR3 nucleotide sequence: TGTGCCACCAGCCCTCAGAGGGCAGATACGCAGTATTTT.

In nucleotides, the CDR3 is TGTGCCAGGGGGGGGCGGGATAGCAATCAGCCCCAGCATTTT. Protein product: CARGGRDSNQPQHF. The chain has TRBV2 and TRBJ1-5; tentatively, D is TRBD1 (6 bases). From germline, CDR1 is SNHLY and CDR2 FYNNEI. The V and J ends lost 9 bases and 0 bases respectively, with 12 bases between them. CDR3 length: 14 residues.

CDR3 DNA sequence: TGTGCCAGTAGTATCGGTCAGGTCAATGAGCAGTTCTTC. Amino acid sequence: CASSIGQVNEQFF. The V and J genes are TRBV19 and TRBJ2-1; D not resolved. Germline assignment: CDR1 LNHDA and CDR2 SQIVND (reference sequence). V shed 3 bases and J shed 6 bases, with 9 bases lying between them. CDR3 length equals 13 residues.

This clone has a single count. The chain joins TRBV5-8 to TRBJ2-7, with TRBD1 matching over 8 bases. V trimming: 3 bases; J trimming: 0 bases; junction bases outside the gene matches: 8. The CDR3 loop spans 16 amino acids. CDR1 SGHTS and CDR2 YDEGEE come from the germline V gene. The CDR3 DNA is TGTGCCAGCAGCTCGCTGGGACAGGCGTTCTCCTACGAGCAGTACTTC. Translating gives CASSSLGQAFSYEQYF.

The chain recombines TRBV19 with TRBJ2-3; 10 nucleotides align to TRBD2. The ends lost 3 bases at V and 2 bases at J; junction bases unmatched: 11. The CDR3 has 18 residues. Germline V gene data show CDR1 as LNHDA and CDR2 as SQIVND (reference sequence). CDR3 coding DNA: TGTGCCAGTAGTATTTCGAACAGAGCGGGAGGGACCACAGATACGCAGTATTTT. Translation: CASSISNRAGGTTDTQYF. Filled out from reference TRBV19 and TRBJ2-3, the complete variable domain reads DGGITQSPKYLFRKEGQNVTLSCEQNLNHDAMYWYRQDPGQGLRLIYYSQIVNDFQKGDIAEGYSVSREKKESFPLTVTSAQKNPTAFYLCASSISNRAGGTTDTQYFGPGTRLTVL.

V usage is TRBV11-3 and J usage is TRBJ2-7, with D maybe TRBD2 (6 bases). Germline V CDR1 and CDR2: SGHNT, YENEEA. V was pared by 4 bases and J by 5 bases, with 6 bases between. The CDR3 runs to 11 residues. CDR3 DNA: TGTGCCAGCAGCTCGGGGGACGAGCAGTACTTC. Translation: CASSSGDEQYF.